This T cell receptor beta chain derives from a study of molecular identifiers for immune sequencing clone quantification. Study findings and constraints: Clones of above 20 RNA copies carried over 97% of effector molecules; in naive cells they carried under 1%. Reportedly, one cell's Jurkat TCR RNA was detected within 1,200,000 naive CD8 cells.

TCRdb re-derived calls from the PCR reads in MiXCR, one entry per CDR3 protein. This table holds more than 85,000 distinct CDR3 sequences, 35% found once. This clonotype was recorded a few times. The antigen is undetermined. Germline V CDR1 and CDR2: MNHEY, SVGEGT. The CDR3 totals 14 residues. V dropped 7 bases and J dropped 0 bases, with 9 bases sitting between them. The receptor was derived from a human donor in good health. Some libraries in this study had Jurkat cell RNA spiked in. The gene calls are TRBV6-2 or TRBV6-3 and TRBJ2-2, with D maybe TRBD2 (5 bases). The sample taken for sequencing was naive CD8+ T cells from blood, with Jurkat cell RNA spiked in. The sample's subset: FACS-sorted CD8+CD4-CCR7+CD45RA+ naive T cells. Here the CDR3 DNA reads TGTGCCAGCACAGACTACTCGAACACCGGGGAGCTGTTTTTT. This encodes CASTDYSNTGELFF.